These 32 T cell receptor beta chains originate from one sample sequenced in a study of breast tumors, draining lymph nodes, adjacent tissues. Axillary draining lymph nodes of breast cancer patients supplied the node samples. One entry per CDR3 protein, called by TCRdb with MiXCR from the multiplex PCR reads. Of around 250,000 distinct CDR3 sequences in the sample, under 40% were seen once. The sample was axillary lymph node tissue. These receptors all stem from a female donor with breast cancer. Some clones in this sample may be carry-over from other donors' samples.

This clonotype was picked up many times. J is TRBJ2-7 and V is TRBV20-1; possible D gene TRBD2, 5 bases. The CDR3 extends over 13 amino acids. Germline V CDR1 and CDR2: DFQATT, SNEGSKA (reference sequence). The V and J ends lost 6 bases and 4 bases respectively, with 16 bases between them. The CDR3 coding sequence is TGCAGTGCCCCGGACCAGCGGTCTTACGAGCAGTACTTC. Residues: CSAPDQRSYEQYF.

The sample holds many counts of this clonotype. The V and J genes are TRBV7-8 and TRBJ2-6; a possible D gene is TRBD1 (5 bases). CDR1 is SGHVS and CDR2 is FQNEAQ in the germline V gene. Trimming took off 3 bases at V and 4 bases at J, with 10 bases between the two ends. CDR3 length equals 15 residues. The CDR3 here is CASSFPGPGANVLTF. Written as DNA, the CDR3 is TGTGCCAGCAGCTTCCCAGGGCCCGGGGCCAACGTCCTGACTTTC.

As concerns this clonotype: One base away lies a much larger clone, so this may be a sequencing read error. The chain couples TRBV20-1 to TRBJ2-5; perhaps D is TRBD1 or TRBD2 (5 bases each). Gene TRBJ2-1 matches the end of the DNA better, so the J call may be wrong. This CDR3 region has 15 residues. Germline-derived CDR1 and CDR2 are DFQATT and SNEGSKA (reference sequence). The CDR3: CSARERGPRSNEQFF. The CDR3 DNA reads as TGCAGTGCTAGAGAGAGGGGACCAAGATCCAATGAGCAGTTCTTC.

In its sample, this clonotype was seen many times. This chain links TRBV2 with TRBJ2-5; D unclear. The ends were cut back, 7 bases at V and 3 bases at J, with 9 bases in the middle. Germline CDR1 reads SNHLY; CDR2 reads FYNNEI. CDR3 length: 12 residues. Written as DNA, the CDR3 is TGTGCCAGCACCGAACGGAAAGAGACCCAGTACTTC. It specifies CASTERKETQYF.

This rearrangement joins TRBV6-1 to TRBJ1-6; 7 bases are shared with TRBD1. CDR3 size: 16 residues. Trimming took 6 bases from V and 5 from J; bases not matched to a gene: 10. Germline CDR1 MNHNS, CDR2 SASEGT. The DNA of the CDR3 is TGTGCCAGCAGACCGGGACAGAGCCTTAATAATTCACCCCTCCACTTT. The encoded protein is CASRPGQSLNNSPLHF.

This clonotype was counted between two and nine times. The rearrangement uses TRBV6-1 and TRBJ2-1, with TRBD2 matching over 10 bases. V lost 6 bases and J lost 8; bases outside the gene matches: 10. CDR1 and CDR2 (germline): MNHNS, SASEGT. This CDR3 comprises 15 residues. For the CDR3, the DNA is TGTGCCAGCAGGACCGGGCTAGCGGGAGCGGATGAGCAGTTCTTC. Protein: CASRTGLAGADEQFF.

This clonotype has at least ten counts. The chain has TRBV7-3 and TRBJ2-7, with D possibly TRBD2 on 6 matching bases. CDR1 and CDR2 from the germline V gene are SGHTA and FQGTGA. There are 14 residues in the CDR3. Trimming left V 0 bases short and J 3 bases short, with 9 bases between. CDR3 sequence reads: CASSLTVGSYEQYF. The CDR3 bases are TGTGCCAGCAGCTTAACGGTCGGGAGCTACGAGCAGTACTTC.

V is TRBV10-1 and J is TRBJ2-1; a possible D gene is TRBD2 (6 bases). The CDR3 length is 16 residues. Germline CDR1 reads WNHNN; CDR2 reads SYGVQD (reference sequence). V was pared by 2 bases and J by 0 bases, with 11 bases between. CDR3 amino acids: CASSEGASASYNEQFF. CDR3 bases: TGCGCCAGCAGTGAGGGGGCTAGCGCCTCCTACAATGAGCAGTTCTTC.

This rearrangement joins TRBV20-1 to TRBJ1-4; TRBD1 might be the D (5 bases). Trimming took off 0 bases at V and 2 bases at J, with 22 bases between the two ends. This CDR3 contains 19 residues. Germline V lookup: CDR1 DFQATT, CDR2 SNEGSKA (reference sequence). The CDR3 coding sequence is TGCAGTGCTAGAGATTTACTAGCGGGAGTGGGGCGTACTAATGAAAAACTGTTTTTT. Translated: CSARDLLAGVGRTNEKLFF.

Concerning this clonotype itself: Just one base apart from a much larger clone, this may be a read error. The chain has TRBV20-1 and TRBJ2-1; no clear D gene. Germline loops: CDR1 DFQATT, CDR2 SNEGSKA (reference sequence). The CDR3 contains 12 residues. CDR3 sequence: CSARGNWGEPFF. CDR3 bases: TGCAGTGCTAGGGGGAACTGGGGTGAGCCGTTCTTC.

At least ten counts were recorded for this clonotype. The chain uses TRBV5-1 and TRBJ2-2; D is unclear. With 1 base removed from V and 6 bases from J, the gap between germline ends came to 1 base. CDR1 and CDR2 from the germline V gene are SGHRS and YFSETQ. This CDR3 is 11 amino acids long. The CDR3 spells CASSLPGELFF. The CDR3 DNA sequence: TGCGCCAGCAGCTTGCCCGGGGAGCTGTTTTTT.

There are many counts of this clonotype. This sequence joins TRBV2 and TRBJ2-3, with a tentative D call TRBD1 (6 bases). V dropped 6 bases and J dropped 6 bases, with 10 bases sitting between them. The CDR3 contains 12 residues. Germline-derived CDR1 and CDR2 are SNHLY and FYNNEI. The CDR3 DNA is TGTGCCAGCAGACAGGGAACGGATACGCAGTATTTT. Amino acid sequence: CASRQGTDTQYF.

The rearrangement joins TRBV19 to TRBJ2-1; D gene unclear. CDR1 is LNHDA and CDR2 is SQIVND in the germline V gene (reference sequence). Trimming left V 0 bases short and J 1 base short, with 7 bases between. The CDR3 totals 15 residues. In nucleotides, the CDR3 is TGTGCCAGTAGTATAGAGGGCGCGTCCTACAATGAGCAGTTCTTC. Translating gives CASSIEGASYNEQFF. Full variable domain (missing parts from reference TRBV19 and TRBJ2-1): DGGITQSPKYLFRKEGQNVTLSCEQNLNHDAMYWYRQDPGQGLRLIYYSQIVNDFQKGDIAEGYSVSREKKESFPLTVTSAQKNPTAFYLCASSIEGASYNEQFFGPGTRLTVL.

There are a few counts of this clonotype. The chain couples TRBV4-3 to TRBJ1-1, with D unclear. The V gene's germline CDR1 is LGHNA and CDR2 YSLEER. Trimming removed 0 bases at V and 4 bases at J, with 6 bases between. The CDR3 length is 13 residues. The CDR3 nucleotides are TGCGCCAGCAGCCAAGATATATTCACTGAAGCTTTCTTT. This gives the protein CASSQDIFTEAFF.

This clonotype was recorded many times. The CDR3 protein is CASSEWGASGEQYF. CDR3 DNA sequence: TGTGCCAGCAGTGAATGGGGAGCCTCGGGCGAGCAGTACTTC. V gene TRBV25-1 combines with J gene TRBJ2-7; the D gene is possibly TRBD2 (5 bases). V lost 1 base and J lost 6, with 13 bases in between. CDR3 length equals 14 residues. CDR1 and CDR2 from the germline V gene are MGHDK and SYGVNS.

This clonotype turned up a few times. The chain couples TRBV5-1 to TRBJ2-5; either TRBD1 or TRBD2 may supply D (5 bases each). Germline CDR1 SGHRS, CDR2 YFSETQ. This CDR3 region has 14 residues. Trimming removed 3 bases from V and 5 bases from J, with 14 bases in between. CDR3 loop: CASSSALGAETQYF. Here the CDR3 DNA reads TGCGCCAGCAGCTCTGCACTAGGGGCGGAGACCCAGTACTTC.

Worth noting for this clonotype: This may come from a read error, since a much larger clone is one base off. The rearrangement links TRBV9 to TRBJ1-2, with a tentative D call TRBD1 (6 bases). The CDR3 covers 15 residues. The germline V gene encodes CDR1 SGDLS and CDR2 YYNGEE. This CDR3 is CASSSGVNRRYGSTF. The CDR3 DNA reads as TGTGCCAGCAGCTCAGGGGTAAACAGGCGCTATGGCTCCACCTTC.

With regard to this clonotype: A much larger clone is a single base away; this may be a read error. J is TRBJ1-5 and V is TRBV9; the match to TRBD1 covers 9 bases. The germline gives CDR1 SGDLS, CDR2 YYNGEE. The CDR3 runs to 15 residues. V shed 3 bases, J shed 0 bases, and the junction held 1 base outside the gene matches. The CDR3 is CASSETGGSNQPQHF. In DNA, the CDR3 is TGTGCCAGCAGCGAGACAGGGGGTAGCAATCAGCCCCAGCATTTT.

This clonotype was counted many times. The chain carries TRBV7-8 and TRBJ1-3; D call uncertain. This CDR3 region has 16 residues. The V and J ends lost 3 bases and 0 bases respectively, with 12 bases between them. Germline assignment: CDR1 SGHVS and CDR2 FQNEAQ. The CDR3 sequence: CASSFRLLNSGNTIYF. As DNA, the CDR3 is TGTGCCAGCAGCTTCCGGCTATTGAACTCTGGAAACACCATATATTTT.

The chain links TRBV28 to TRBJ1-6; D gene uncertain. V lost 6 bases and J lost 3, with 12 bases in between. Germline CDR1 and CDR2: MDHEN and SYDVKM. The CDR3 is 15 amino acids. The CDR3 DNA reads TGTGCCAGCAGCTCCTCCGGACGCTATAATTCACCCCTCCACTTT. It translates to CASSSSGRYNSPLHF. The entire variable domain, with the rest obtained from reference TRBV28 and TRBJ1-6, is as follows: DVKVTQSSRYLVKRTGEKVFLECVQDMDHENMFWYRQDPGLGLRLIYFSYDVKMKEKGDIPEGYSVSREKKERFSLILESASTNQTSMYLCASSSSGRYNSPLHFGNGTRLTVT.

The chain carries TRBV6-2 or TRBV6-3 and TRBJ1-2; maybe TRBD1 (6 bases). Germline-derived CDR1 and CDR2 are MNHEY and SVGEGT. CDR3 length: 14 amino acids. V was clipped by 6 bases and J by 4 bases, with 15 bases between them. The CDR3 DNA follows: TGTGCCAGCAGAGACACAGGGAGTACCTATGGCTACACCTTC. It is translated as CASRDTGSTYGYTF.

Many counts were recorded for this clonotype. The chain recombines TRBV2 with TRBJ2-1; tentative D call: TRBD2 (5 bases). V was clipped by 5 bases and J by 4 bases, with 12 bases between them. CDR1 SNHLY and CDR2 FYNNEI come from the germline V gene. The CDR3 totals 14 residues. The CDR3 here is CASSRTGAYNEQFF. CDR3 in DNA: TGTGCCAGCAGTAGGACTGGCGCGTACAATGAGCAGTTCTTC.

On this clonotype itself: A clone one base away is much larger, so this may be a read error. This sequence joins TRBV10-3 and TRBJ2-1, with D perhaps TRBD2 (5 bases). This CDR3 has 12 residues. Looked up from germline, CDR1 is ENHRY and CDR2 is SYGVKD. This chain's CDR3 is CVISRDYNEQFF. The CDR3, as DNA: TGTGTCATCTCCCGGGACTACAATGAGCAGTTCTTC.

This clonotype was seen ten or more times. The chain employs TRBV10-3 and TRBJ2-1, with 8 bases lining up with TRBD2. Germline V CDR1 and CDR2: ENHRY, SYGVKD. V was clipped by 4 bases and J by 6 bases; unmatched bases: 5. The CDR3 loop spans 14 amino acids. CDR3 sequence reads: CAISGGTRPNEQFF. As DNA, the CDR3 is TGTGCCATCAGTGGGGGGACTAGACCCAATGAGCAGTTCTTC.

This clonotype was detected ten times or more. One junction end does not reproduce the germline sequence, and a read error may be involved. The chain links TRBV14 to TRBJ2-2; D perhaps matches TRBD2 (5 bases). This CDR3 has 16 residues. Germline loops: CDR1 SGHDN, CDR2 FVKESK. The DNA for the CDR3 is TGTGTCAGCAGCCAAGAGGGCGGGCCGAACACCAGGGAGCTGTTTTTT. Encoded protein: CVSSQEGGPNTRELFF.

This clonotype was counted ten times or more. The gene calls are TRBV15 and TRBJ2-2; D is ambiguous. Germline CDR1 LNHNV, CDR2 YYDKDF (reference sequence). Trimming pared 0 bases from V and 1 base from J, leaving 12 bases between. CDR3 length: 17 amino acids. CDR3 DNA: TGTGCCACCAGCAGAGATCCATGGGCAGGGAACACCGGGGAGCTGTTTTTT. Protein product: CATSRDPWAGNTGELFF.

This clonotype has at least ten counts. The chain joins TRBV6-6 to TRBJ1-5; D remains ambiguous. Germline V CDR1 and CDR2: MNHNY, SVGAGI (reference sequence). The CDR3 covers 17 residues. The ends were cut back, 6 bases at V and 0 bases at J, with 18 bases in the middle. In DNA, the CDR3 is TGTGCCAGCAGCCTGGGCGGAGAGTTTTATAGCAATCAGCCCCAGCATTTT. Its translation is CASSLGGEFYSNQPQHF.

This clonotype was recorded once. This may arise from a read error, as a much more abundant clone is one base away. As DNA, the CDR3 is TGTACCAGCAGCAAAATGGGGGGGGCCACAGATACGCAGTATTTT. The encoded protein is CTSSKMGGATDTQYF. J is TRBJ2-3 and V is TRBV2; perhaps TRBD2 as D (7 bases). Germline V gives CDR1 SNHLY, CDR2 FYNNEI. This CDR3 has 15 residues.

This sequence joins TRBV9 and TRBJ2-5, with 7 bases aligning to TRBD2. Per germline, CDR1 SGDLS and CDR2 YYNGEE. This CDR3 spans 15 amino acids. Unmatched junction bases numbered 5, after V lost 1 base and J lost 2 bases. CDR3 region: CASSVRGGNQETQYF. As DNA, the CDR3 is TGTGCCAGCAGCGTACGCGGGGGAAATCAAGAGACCCAGTACTTC.

This clonotype was picked up many times. This chain's CDR3 is CASSQWQPQGPLHF. The CDR3 DNA follows: TGTGCCAGCAGCCAATGGCAGCCCCAGGGCCCCCTCCACTTT. The chain couples TRBV3-1 to TRBJ1-6; D is perhaps TRBD1 (5 bases). CDR1 and CDR2 from the germline V gene are LGHDT and YNNKEL (reference sequence). Deletions cut 2 bases from V and 13 bases from J, with 15 bases between. The CDR3 is made up of 14 amino acids.

In regard to this clonotype: This may be a read error, as it is one base from a much larger clone. The CDR3 loop reads CASSLLGTSVRSSNEQFF. DNA for the CDR3: TGTGCCAGCAGCCTCCTCGGGACTAGCGTCCGCTCCTCCAATGAGCAGTTCTTC. The chain is built from TRBV14 and TRBJ2-1; 10 bases agree with TRBD2. CDR3 length equals 18 residues. Germline V CDR1 and CDR2: SGHDN, FVKESK. The entire variable domain, with the rest obtained from reference TRBV14 and TRBJ2-1, is as follows: EAGVTQFPSHSVIEKGQTVTLRCDPISGHDNLYWYRRVMGKEIKFLLHFVKESKQDESGMPNNRFLAERTGGTYSTLKVQPAELEDSGVYFCASSLLGTSVRSSNEQFFGPGTRLTVL.

This clonotype appeared a few times. This rearrangement joins TRBV15 to TRBJ1-1; D remains unclear. CDR3 size: 13 residues. The V end lost 3 bases, the J end lost 3 bases, and 8 bases lay between the germline ends. Germline-derived CDR1 and CDR2 are LNHNV and YYDKDF (reference sequence). The CDR3, as DNA: TGTGCCACCAGCAGCGGGAGGGACACTGAAGCTTTCTTT. This gives the protein CATSSGRDTEAFF.